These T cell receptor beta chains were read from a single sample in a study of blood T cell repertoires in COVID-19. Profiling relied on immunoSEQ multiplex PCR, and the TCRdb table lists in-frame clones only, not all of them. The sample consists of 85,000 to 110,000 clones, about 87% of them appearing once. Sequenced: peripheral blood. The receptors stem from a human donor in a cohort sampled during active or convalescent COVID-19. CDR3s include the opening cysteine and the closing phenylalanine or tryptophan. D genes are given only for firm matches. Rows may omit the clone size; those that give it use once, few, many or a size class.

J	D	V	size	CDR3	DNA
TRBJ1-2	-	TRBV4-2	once	CASSRAASDYGYTF	TGTGCCAGCAGCCGGGCAGCCTCGGACTATGGCTACACCTTC
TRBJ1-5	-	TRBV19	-	CASSLPLRADQPQHF	TGTGCCAGTAGTCTACCCCTCAGGGCGGATCAGCCCCAGCATTTT
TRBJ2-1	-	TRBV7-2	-	CASSRTGSSYNEQFF	TGTGCCAGCAGCCGCACAGGGAGCTCCTACAATGAGCAGTTCTTC
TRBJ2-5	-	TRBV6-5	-	CASSRSTGNQETQYF	TGTGCCAGCAGTCGGTCGACAGGAAACCAAGAGACCCAGTACTTC
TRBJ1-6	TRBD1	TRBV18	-	CASSESTGDSSPLHF	TGTGCCAGCTCAGAATCTACAGGGGATAGTTCACCCCTCCACTTT
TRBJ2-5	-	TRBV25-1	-	CASMEGGRETQYF	TGTGCCAGCATGGAAGGGGGTCGGGAGACCCAGTACTTC
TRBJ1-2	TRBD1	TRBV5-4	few	CASSLGTGDLSVGYTF	TGTGCCAGCAGCTTGGGGACAGGGGATCTGTCGGTTGGCTACACCTTC
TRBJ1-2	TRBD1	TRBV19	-	CASSSVRDSANYGYTF	TGTGCCAGTAGTAGCGTCCGGGACAGTGCTAACTATGGCTACACCTTC
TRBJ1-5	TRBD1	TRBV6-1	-	CASSEEEQGRKPQHF	TGTGCCAGCAGTGAAGAGGAACAGGGGAGGAAGCCCCAGCATTTT
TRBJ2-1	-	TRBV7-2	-	CASSLGGGNEQFF	TGTGCCAGCAGCTTAGGGGGAGGCAATGAGCAGTTCTTC
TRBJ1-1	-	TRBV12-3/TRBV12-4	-	CASSPWNTEAFF	TGTGCCAGCAGCCCCTGGAACACTGAAGCTTTCTTT
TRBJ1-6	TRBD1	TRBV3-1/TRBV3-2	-	CASSQAGTVNSPLHF	TGTGCCAGCAGCCAGGCCGGGACAGTAAATTCACCCCTCCACTTT
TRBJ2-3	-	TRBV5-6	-	CASSLNYDTQYF	TGTGCCAGCAGCTTGAATTATGATACGCAGTATTTT
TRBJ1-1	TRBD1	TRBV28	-	CATQPDRGLTEAFF	TGTGCCACCCAACCCGACAGGGGGCTTACTGAAGCTTTCTTT
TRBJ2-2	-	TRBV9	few	CASTPGRAAGELFF	TGTGCCAGCACCCCGGGCCGAGCGGCCGGGGAGCTGTTTTTT
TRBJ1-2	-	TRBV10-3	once	CAIRGAGYTF	TGTGCCATCCGGGGGGCTGGCTACACCTTC
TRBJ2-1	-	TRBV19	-	CASSTPGYLGGEQFF	TGTGCCAGTAGCACCCCGGGGTATTTGGGCGGTGAGCAGTTCTTC
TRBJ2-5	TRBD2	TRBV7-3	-	CASSLRAGLGQETQYF	TGTGCCAGCAGCTTAAGGGCGGGACTAGGGCAAGAGACCCAGTACTTC
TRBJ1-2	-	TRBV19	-	CASSPQMGLANYGYTF	TGTGCCAGTAGTCCCCAGATGGGGCTAGCTAACTATGGCTACACCTTC
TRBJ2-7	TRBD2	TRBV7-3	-	CASSSTGGSYEQYF	TGTGCCAGCAGCAGTACGGGGGGCTCCTACGAGCAGTACTTC
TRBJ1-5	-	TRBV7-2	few	CASSLGHRYQPQHF	TGTGCCAGCAGCTTAGGTCACAGATATCAGCCCCAGCATTTT
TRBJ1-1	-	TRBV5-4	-	CASSSLGGGNTEAFF	TGTGCCAGCAGCTCGTTGGGGGGAGGGAACACTGAAGCTTTCTTT
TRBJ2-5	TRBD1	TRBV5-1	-	CASSLWGTGKGETQYF	TGCGCCAGCAGCTTGTGGGGGACAGGGAAAGGAGAGACCCAGTACTTC
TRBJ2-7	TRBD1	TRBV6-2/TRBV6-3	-	CASSYGWQGAHEQYF	TGTGCCAGCAGTTACGGGTGGCAGGGGGCCCACGAGCAGTACTTC
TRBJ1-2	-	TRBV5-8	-	CASSFMRLGYTF	TGTGCCAGCAGCTTTATGAGGCTCGGCTACACCTTC
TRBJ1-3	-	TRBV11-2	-	CASSFWEINSGNTIYF	TGTGCCAGCAGCTTCTGGGAGATAAACTCTGGAAACACCATATATTTT
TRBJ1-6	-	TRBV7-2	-	CASSLGADNSPLHF	TGTGCCAGCAGCTTAGGTGCGGATAATTCACCCCTCCACTTT
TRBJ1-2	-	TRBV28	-	CASSLGRYYGYTF	TGTGCCAGCAGTTTAGGGCGATACTATGGCTACACCTTC
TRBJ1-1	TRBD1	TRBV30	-	CASDKPGQKNTEAFF	TGTGCCTCAGATAAACCGGGACAGAAGAACACTGAAGCTTTCTTT
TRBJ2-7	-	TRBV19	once	CASSSPGQIIYEQYF	TGTGCCAGTAGCAGTCCGGGACAAATAATCTACGAGCAGTACTTC
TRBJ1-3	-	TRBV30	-	CAWSDQGGSGNTIYF	TGTGCCTGGAGTGACCAGGGCGGATCTGGAAACACCATATATTTT
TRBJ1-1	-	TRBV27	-	CASSFLFKGGDTEAFF	TGTGCCAGCAGTTTCCTATTTAAGGGGGGGGACACTGAAGCTTTCTTT
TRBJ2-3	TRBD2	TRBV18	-	CASSPSGAGAPTDTQYF	TGTGCCAGCTCACCCTCGGGAGCGGGGGCCCCCACAGATACGCAGTATTTT
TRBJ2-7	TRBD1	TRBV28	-	CASGTQGHEQYF	TGTGCCAGCGGCACACAGGGGCACGAGCAGTACTTC
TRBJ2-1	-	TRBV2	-	CASSPGGGFSYNEQFF	TGTGCCAGCAGTCCAGGAGGGGGCTTCTCCTACAATGAGCAGTTCTTC
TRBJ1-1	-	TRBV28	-	CASSPLRGTEAFF	TGTGCCAGCAGTCCCCTCCGGGGTACTGAAGCTTTCTTT
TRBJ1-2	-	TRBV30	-	CAWSVPKTGGYTF	TGTGCCTGGAGTGTACCCAAGACGGGTGGCTACACCTTC
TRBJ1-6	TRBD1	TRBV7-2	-	CASSLPGTGSPLHF	TGTGCCAGCAGCCTCCCGGGGACAGGGTCACCCCTCCACTTT
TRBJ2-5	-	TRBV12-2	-	CASRDGGGGETQYF	TGTGCAAGTCGCGATGGTGGGGGGGGCGAGACCCAGTACTTC
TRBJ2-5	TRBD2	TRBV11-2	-	CASSLGGAGAYQETQYF	TGTGCCAGCAGCCTCGGGGGGGCAGGGGCCTACCAAGAGACCCAGTACTTC
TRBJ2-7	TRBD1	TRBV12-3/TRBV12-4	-	CASSNRGTYEQYF	TGTGCCAGCTCGAACAGGGGGACGTACGAGCAGTACTTC
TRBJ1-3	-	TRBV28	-	CASSPQFHSGNTIYF	TGTGCCAGCAGTCCCCAGTTCCACTCTGGAAACACCATATATTTT
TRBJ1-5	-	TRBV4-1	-	CASSRVYTENQPQHF	TGCGCCAGCAGCCGCGTTTATACCGAGAATCAGCCCCAGCATTTT
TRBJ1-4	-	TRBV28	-	CASSSLGATNEKLFF	TGTGCCAGCAGTAGTCTCGGGGCAACTAATGAAAAACTGTTTTTT
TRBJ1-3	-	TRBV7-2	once	CASSEATGPGNTIYF	TGTGCCAGCAGCGAAGCAACAGGGCCGGGAAACACCATATATTTT
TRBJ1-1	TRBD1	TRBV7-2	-	CASSLIGQANTEAFF	TGTGCCAGCAGCTTAATCGGACAGGCGAACACTGAAGCTTTCTTT
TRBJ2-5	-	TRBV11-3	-	CASSFSGETQYF	TGTGCCAGCAGCTTTTCAGGAGAGACCCAGTACTTC
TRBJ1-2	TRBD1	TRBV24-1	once	CATSDPTGVYGYTF	TGTGCCACCAGTGACCCTACAGGGGTCTATGGCTACACCTTC
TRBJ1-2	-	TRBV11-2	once	CASSSRTGSTSHYGYTF	TGTGCCAGCAGCTCCCGGACTGGGTCTACCTCCCACTATGGCTACACCTTC
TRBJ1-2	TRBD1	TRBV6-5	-	CASSRTTRGPGGYTF	TGTGCCAGCAGTCGGACGACAAGGGGGCCGGGTGGCTACACCTTC
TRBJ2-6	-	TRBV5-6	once	CASSLAGRALVGANVLTF	TGTGCCAGCAGCTTGGCTGGCAGGGCTCTCGTAGGGGCCAACGTCCTGACTTTC
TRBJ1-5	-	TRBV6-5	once	CASSGGNNQPQHF	TGTGCCAGCAGCGGGGGAAACAATCAGCCCCAGCATTTT
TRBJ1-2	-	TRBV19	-	CASSMLSTGYGYTF	TGTGCCAGTAGTATGCTCTCTACCGGGTATGGCTACACCTTC
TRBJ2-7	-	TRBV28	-	CASATPYLYEQYF	TGTGCCAGTGCGACTCCGTACCTCTACGAGCAGTACTTC
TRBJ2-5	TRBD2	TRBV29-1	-	CSAQGWGGQETQYF	TGCAGCGCCCAAGGTTGGGGGGGACAAGAGACCCAGTACTTC
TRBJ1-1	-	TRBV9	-	CASSPQRGSGRGWTEAFF	TGTGCCAGCAGCCCCCAACGGGGGTCAGGCCGTGGGTGGACTGAAGCTTTCTTT
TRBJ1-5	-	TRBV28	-	CASSFKHLNQPQHF	TGTGCCAGCAGTTTCAAGCACCTCAATCAGCCCCAGCATTTT
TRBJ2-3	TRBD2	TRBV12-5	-	CASGTRAGGRSDTQYF	TGTGCTAGTGGTACTCGAGCGGGGGGGCGATCGGATACGCAGTATTTT
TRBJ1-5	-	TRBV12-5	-	CASGLASGAVTRNQPQHF	TGTGCTAGTGGTTTGGCCAGTGGGGCAGTTACTCGGAATCAGCCCCAGCATTTT
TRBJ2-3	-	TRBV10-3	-	CAISPRDTDTDTQYF	TGTGCCATCAGTCCTCGGGACACCGACACAGATACGCAGTATTTT